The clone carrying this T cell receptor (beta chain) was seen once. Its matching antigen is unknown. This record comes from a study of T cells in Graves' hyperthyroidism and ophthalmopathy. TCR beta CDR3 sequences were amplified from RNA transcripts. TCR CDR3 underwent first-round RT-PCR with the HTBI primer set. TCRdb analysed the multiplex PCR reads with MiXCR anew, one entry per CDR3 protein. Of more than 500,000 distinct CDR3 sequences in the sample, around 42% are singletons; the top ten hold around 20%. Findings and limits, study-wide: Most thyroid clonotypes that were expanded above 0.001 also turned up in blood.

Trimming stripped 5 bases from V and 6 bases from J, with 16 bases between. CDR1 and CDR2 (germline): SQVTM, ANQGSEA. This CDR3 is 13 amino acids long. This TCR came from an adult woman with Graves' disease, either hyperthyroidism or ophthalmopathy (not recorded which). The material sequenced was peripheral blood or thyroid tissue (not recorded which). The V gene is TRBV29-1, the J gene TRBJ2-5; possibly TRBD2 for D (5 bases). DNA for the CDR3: TGCAGCGTTCACGCCTTCGGGGTGAAGACCCAGTACTTC. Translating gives CSVHAFGVKTQYF.